One and the same sample provided the 5 T cell receptor beta chains below, sequenced in a study of T cells after yellow fever vaccination. MiXCR, run by TCRdb on the 5' RACE reads, gives a single entry per CDR3 protein. In the table there are approximately 510,000 distinct CDR3 sequences, just over 20% of which are singletons. The sequencing used PBMCs, collected approximately 22 days after the first yellow fever vaccination. The origin of the receptors is a young man who received the YFV17D yellow fever vaccine.

In its sample, this clonotype was seen a few times. The V and J genes are TRBV19 and TRBJ2-3; 8 nucleotides align to TRBD2. In germline, CDR1 is LNHDA, CDR2 SQIVND (reference sequence). V gave up 7 bases and J gave up 5 bases; unmatched junction bases: 8. The CDR3 covers 14 residues. This chain's CDR3 is CASTSGGAGDTQYF. The DNA for the CDR3 is TGTGCCAGTACCTCGGGGGGGGCCGGAGATACGCAGTATTTT.

As to this clonotype: The germline gene is not matched at one end of the junction; a read error may be the cause. The CDR3 sequence is CSAREFSSYERYF. In DNA, the CDR3 is TGCAGTGCTAGAGAGTTCAGTTCCTACGAGCGGTACTTC. The genes are TRBV20-1 and TRBJ2-7; D gene uncertain. There are 13 residues in the CDR3. The germline CDR1 and CDR2 sequences are DFQATT and SNEGSKA (reference sequence).

CDR3 nucleotide sequence: TGTGCCAGCAGCTTATCCTGGAAGTCTTACGAGCAGTACGTC. Amino acids: CASSLSWKSYEQYV. The J gene is TRBJ2-7, the V gene TRBV5-6; D call uncertain. Germline V gene data show CDR1 as SGHDT and CDR2 as YYEEEE. V was trimmed by 2 bases and J by 4 bases, leaving 13 bases between them. The CDR3 contains 14 residues.

There are a few counts of this clonotype. This chain uses TRBV3-1 with TRBJ1-2, with 8 bases aligning to TRBD1. CDR3 length: 13 amino acids. V shed 2 bases, J shed 6 bases, and the junction held 2 bases outside the gene matches. From germline, CDR1 is LGHDT and CDR2 YNNKEL (reference sequence). In DNA form, the CDR3 reads TGTGCCAGCAGCCAACAGGGGGCTAATGGCTACACCTTC. Protein product: CASSQQGANGYTF.

This clonotype has ten or more counts. The J gene is TRBJ2-7, the V gene TRBV2; 13 nucleotides agree with TRBD2. V was clipped by 3 bases and J by 3 bases; unmatched bases: 2. Germline V gene sequence: CDR1 SNHLY, CDR2 FYNNEI. This CDR3 is 15 amino acids long. The CDR3 loop is CASSEGLAGIYEQYV. DNA for the CDR3: TGTGCCAGCAGTGAGGGACTAGCGGGGATCTACGAGCAGTACGTC.